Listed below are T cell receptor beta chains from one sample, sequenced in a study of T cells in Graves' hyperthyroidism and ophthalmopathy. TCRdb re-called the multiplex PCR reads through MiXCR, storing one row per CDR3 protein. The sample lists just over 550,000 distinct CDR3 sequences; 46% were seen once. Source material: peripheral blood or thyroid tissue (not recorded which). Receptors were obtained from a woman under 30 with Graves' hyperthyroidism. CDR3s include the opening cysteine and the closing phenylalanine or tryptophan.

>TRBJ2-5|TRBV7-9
CASSLPGQETQYF
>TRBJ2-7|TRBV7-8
CASSLGRTSGLDF
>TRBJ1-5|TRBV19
CASSISYYSNQPQHF
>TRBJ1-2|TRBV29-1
CSLPGQGVGYTF
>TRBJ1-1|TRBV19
CASRQMNTEAFF
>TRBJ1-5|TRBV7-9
CASSWKGNQPQHF
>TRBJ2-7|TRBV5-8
CASSSQPSYEQYF
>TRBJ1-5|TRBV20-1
CSAKRGNQPQHF
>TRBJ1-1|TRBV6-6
CASVQGTEAFF
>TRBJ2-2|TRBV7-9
CASSGRGPSTGELFF
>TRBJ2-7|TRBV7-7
CASSSGPASYEQYF
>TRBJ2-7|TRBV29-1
CSVDSAYEQYF
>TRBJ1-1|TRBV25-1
CASSGTGPTNTKAFF
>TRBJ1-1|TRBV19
CASRDLVNTEAFF
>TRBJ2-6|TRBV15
CATSSGGRHSGANVLTF
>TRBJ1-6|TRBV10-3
CAISGVDSPGNQPLHF
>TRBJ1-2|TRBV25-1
CAWSRDRGNGYTF
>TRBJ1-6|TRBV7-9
CASSLVVGTGSPLHF
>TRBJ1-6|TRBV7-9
CASRRTGWMDSPLHF
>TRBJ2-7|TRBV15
CATSSVQGRTSYEQYF
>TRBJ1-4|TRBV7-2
CASSPGQEGAPNEKLFF
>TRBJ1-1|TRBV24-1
CATSDARAADEAFF
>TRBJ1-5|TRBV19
CASRQGRGQPQHF
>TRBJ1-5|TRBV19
CASSTQTGNQPQHF
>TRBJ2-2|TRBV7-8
CASSLAGGVQNTGELFF
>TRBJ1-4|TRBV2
CASSSRPQGLNEKLFF
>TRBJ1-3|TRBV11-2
CASSSQRRDRGKPGNTIYF
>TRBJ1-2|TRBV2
CARAAMSGYTF
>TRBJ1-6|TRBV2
CASSPGDRANSPLHF
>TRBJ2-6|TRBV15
CATSRGQGANAGANVLTF
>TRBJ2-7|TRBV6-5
CASSYSSQDHSYEQYF
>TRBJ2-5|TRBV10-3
CAISERASRETQYF
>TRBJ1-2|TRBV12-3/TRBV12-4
CASSFPGTPPDGYTF
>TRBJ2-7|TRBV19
CASSIGPGSYEQYF
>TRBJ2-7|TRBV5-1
CASSLVQATYEQYF
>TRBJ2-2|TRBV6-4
CASQDREGTGELFF
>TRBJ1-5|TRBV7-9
CASSSSDGGFNSNQPQHF
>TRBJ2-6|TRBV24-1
CATSDAAGSGANVLTF
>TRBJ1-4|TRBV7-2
CASSLGTAEEKLFF
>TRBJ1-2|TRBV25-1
CASSLRGGGDYGYTF
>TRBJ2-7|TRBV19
CASSIDGGLAAEQYF
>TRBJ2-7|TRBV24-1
CATNRATGLEEQYF
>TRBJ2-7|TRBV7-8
CASSFRTAPTTRYEQYF
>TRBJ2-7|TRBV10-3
CAINEDRGDSYEQYF
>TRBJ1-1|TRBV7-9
CASSLSARGVNTEAFF
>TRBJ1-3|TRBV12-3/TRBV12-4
CASRETGVGNTIYF
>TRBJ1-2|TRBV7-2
CASSFPGTHYGYTF
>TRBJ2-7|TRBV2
CASSERGDYYYEQYF
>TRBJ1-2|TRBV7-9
CASNSQGARGYTF
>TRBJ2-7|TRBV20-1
CSANPKTAEQYF
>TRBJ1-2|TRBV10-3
CAISLPGQGANGYTF
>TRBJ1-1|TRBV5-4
CASSPGLRDTEAFF
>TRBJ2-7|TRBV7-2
CASSLLGEGTSGFEQYF
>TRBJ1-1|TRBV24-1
CATSDLRDTEAFF
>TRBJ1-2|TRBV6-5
CASSYRGLSYGYTF